This entry describes one TCR beta chain. The sample is drawn from a study of blood T cell repertoires in COVID-19. The germline V gene has CDR1 SGHNT and CDR2 YYREEE (reference sequence). This CDR3 comprises 15 residues. V was pared by 3 bases and J by 0 bases, with 5 bases of the junction left unmatched. Some clones are missing from TCRdb's copy, which holds only in-frame ones; the method was immunoSEQ multiplex PCR. The sample lists tens of thousands of clones; roughly 88% were seen once. This TCR was sampled from a woman aged 45 to 65 with acute or convalescent COVID-19. The chain links TRBV5-4 to TRBJ2-7, with 8 bases lining up with TRBD2. Sequencing was performed on peripheral blood. The CDR3 sequence is CASSYPAGGSYEQYF. CDR3 coding DNA: TGTGCCAGCAGCTACCCCGCGGGGGGCTCCTACGAGCAGTACTTC.